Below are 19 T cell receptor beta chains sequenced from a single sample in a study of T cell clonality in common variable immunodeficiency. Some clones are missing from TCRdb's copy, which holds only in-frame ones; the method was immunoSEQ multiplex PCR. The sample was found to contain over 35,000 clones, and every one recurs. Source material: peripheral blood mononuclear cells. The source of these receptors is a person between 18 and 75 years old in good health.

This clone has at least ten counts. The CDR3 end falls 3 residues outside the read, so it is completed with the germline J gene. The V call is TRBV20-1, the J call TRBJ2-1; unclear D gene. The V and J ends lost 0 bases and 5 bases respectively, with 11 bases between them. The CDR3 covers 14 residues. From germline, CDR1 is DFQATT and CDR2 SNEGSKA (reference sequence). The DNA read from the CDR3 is TGCAGTGCTAGAGAGGTTCGCGTGGACAATGAG. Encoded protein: CSAREVRVDNE. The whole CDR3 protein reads CSAREVRVDNEQFF.

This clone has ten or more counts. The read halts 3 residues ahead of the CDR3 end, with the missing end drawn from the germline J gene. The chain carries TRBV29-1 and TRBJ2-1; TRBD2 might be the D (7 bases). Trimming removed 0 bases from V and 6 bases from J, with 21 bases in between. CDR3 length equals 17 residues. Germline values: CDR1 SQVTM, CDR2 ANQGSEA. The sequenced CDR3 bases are TGCAGCGTTGAAGATCGGGTTGTGGGGGGGGCTTTCAATGAG. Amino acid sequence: CSVEDRVVGGAFNE. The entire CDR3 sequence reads CSVEDRVVGGAFNEQFF.

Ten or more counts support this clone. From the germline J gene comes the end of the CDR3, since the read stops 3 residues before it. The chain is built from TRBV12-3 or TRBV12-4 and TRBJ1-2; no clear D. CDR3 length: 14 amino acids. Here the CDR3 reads CASSFSGLSEGYTF. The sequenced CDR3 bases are TGTGCCAGCAGTTTTTCGGGTCTAAGTGAGGGC.

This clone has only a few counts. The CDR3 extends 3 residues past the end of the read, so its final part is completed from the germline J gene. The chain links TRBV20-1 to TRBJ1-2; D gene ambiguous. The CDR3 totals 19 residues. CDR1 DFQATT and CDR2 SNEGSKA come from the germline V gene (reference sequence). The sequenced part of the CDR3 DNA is TGCAGTGCCAGACCACCACTCAGACTAGCGGGATTAAACGCCTACGAC. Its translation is CSARPPLRLAGLNAYD. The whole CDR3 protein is CSARPPLRLAGLNAYDYTF.

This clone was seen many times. The DNA read from the CDR3 is TGTGCCATCAGTGACCCGGGACAGCCAAACACTGAA. Translating gives CAISDPGQPNTE. The complete CDR3 protein is CAISDPGQPNTEAFF. The genes are TRBV10-3 and TRBJ1-1; 7 bases line up with TRBD1. The observed sequence ends 3 residues before the CDR3 terminus, with the missing tail filled in from the germline J gene. The CDR3 is 15 amino acids. V was pared by 3 bases and J by 2 bases, with 6 bases of the junction left unmatched. CDR1 is ENHRY and CDR2 is SYGVKD in the germline V gene.

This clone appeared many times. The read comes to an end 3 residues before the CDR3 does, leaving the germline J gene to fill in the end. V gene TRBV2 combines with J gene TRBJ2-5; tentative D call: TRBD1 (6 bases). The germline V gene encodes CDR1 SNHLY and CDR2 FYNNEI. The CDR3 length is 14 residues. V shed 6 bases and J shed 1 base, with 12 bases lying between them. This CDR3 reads CASRVDRRQETQYF. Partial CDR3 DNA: TGTGCCAGCAGGGTCGACAGGCGCCAAGAGACC.

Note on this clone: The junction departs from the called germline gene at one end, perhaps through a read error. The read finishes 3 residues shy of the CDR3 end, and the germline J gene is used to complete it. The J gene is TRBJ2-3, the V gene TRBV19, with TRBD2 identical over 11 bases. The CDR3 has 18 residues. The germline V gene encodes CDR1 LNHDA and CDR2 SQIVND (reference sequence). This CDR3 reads CAGSTQTSGDLNTDTQYF. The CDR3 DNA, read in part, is TGTGCCGGTAGTACCCAGACTAGCGGGGACCTTAACACAGATACG.

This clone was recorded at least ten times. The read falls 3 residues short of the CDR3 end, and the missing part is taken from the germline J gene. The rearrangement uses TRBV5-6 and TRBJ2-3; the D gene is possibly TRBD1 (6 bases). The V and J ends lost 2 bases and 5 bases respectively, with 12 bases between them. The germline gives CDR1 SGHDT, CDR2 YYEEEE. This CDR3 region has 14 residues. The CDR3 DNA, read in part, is TGTGCCAGCAGCTTCTCCAGGGGCGAAGATACG. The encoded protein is CASSFSRGEDT. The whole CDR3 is CASSFSRGEDTQYF.

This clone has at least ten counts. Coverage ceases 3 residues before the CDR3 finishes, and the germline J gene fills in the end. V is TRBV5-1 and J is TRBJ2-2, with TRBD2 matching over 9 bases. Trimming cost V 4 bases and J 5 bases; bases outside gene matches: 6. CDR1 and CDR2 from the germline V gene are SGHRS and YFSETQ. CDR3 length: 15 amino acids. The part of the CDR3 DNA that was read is TGCGCCAGCAGCCCCCTAGCGGGGCGAACCGGGGAG. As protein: CASSPLAGRTGE. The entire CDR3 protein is CASSPLAGRTGELFF. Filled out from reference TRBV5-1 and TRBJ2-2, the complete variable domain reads KAGVTQTPRYLIKTRGQQVTLSCSPISGHRSVSWYQQTPGQGLQFLFEYFSETQRNKGNFPGRFSGRQFSNSRSEMNVSTLELGDSALYLCASSPLAGRTGELFFGEGSRLTVL.

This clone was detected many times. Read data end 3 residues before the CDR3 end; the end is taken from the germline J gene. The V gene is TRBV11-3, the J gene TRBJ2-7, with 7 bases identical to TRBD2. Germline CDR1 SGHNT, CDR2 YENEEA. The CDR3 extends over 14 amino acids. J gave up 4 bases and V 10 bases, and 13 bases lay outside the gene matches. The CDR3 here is CAIKASAGTYEQYF. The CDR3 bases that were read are TGTGCCATCAAGGCCTCAGCGGGGACTTACGAG.

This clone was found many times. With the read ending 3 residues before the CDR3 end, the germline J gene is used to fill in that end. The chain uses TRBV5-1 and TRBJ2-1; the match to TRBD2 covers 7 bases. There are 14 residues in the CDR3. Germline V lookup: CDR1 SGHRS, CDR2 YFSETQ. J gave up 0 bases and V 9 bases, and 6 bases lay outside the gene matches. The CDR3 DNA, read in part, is TGCGCCACTCGCCCTAGCGGCTCCTACAATGAG. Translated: CATRPSGSYNE. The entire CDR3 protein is CATRPSGSYNEQFF.

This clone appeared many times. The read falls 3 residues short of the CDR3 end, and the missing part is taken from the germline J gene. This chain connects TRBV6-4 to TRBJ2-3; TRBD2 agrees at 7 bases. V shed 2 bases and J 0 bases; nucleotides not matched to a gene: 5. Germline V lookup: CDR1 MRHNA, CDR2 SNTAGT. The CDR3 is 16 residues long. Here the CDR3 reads CASSDTAGLSTDTQYF. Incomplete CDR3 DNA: TGTGCCAGCAGTGACACGGCGGGACTAAGCACAGATACG.

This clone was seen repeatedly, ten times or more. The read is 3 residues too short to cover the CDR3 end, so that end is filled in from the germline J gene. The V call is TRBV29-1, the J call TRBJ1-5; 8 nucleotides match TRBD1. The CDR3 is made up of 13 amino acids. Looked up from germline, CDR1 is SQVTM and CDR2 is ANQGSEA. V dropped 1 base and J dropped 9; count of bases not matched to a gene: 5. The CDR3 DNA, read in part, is TGCAGCGTTGAAGGACAGGGGAATACGCCC. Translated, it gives CSVEGQGNTP. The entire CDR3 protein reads CSVEGQGNTPQHF.

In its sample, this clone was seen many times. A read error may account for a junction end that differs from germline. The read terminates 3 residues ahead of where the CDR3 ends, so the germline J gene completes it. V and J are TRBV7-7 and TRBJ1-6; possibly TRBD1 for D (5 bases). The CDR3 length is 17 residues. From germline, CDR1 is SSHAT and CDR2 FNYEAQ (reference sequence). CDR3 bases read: TGTGCTAGCAGCTTAAGCCCGCGACAGAGAGATAATTCACCC. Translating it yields CASSLSPRQRDNSP. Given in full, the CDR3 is CASSLSPRQRDNSPLHF.

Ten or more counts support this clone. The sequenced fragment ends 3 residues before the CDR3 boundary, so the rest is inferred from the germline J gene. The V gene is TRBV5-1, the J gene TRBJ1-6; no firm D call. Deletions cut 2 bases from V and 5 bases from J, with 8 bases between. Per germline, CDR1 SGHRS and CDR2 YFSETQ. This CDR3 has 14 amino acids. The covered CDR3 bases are TGCGCCAGCAGCTTAGGGCAGGATAATTCACCC. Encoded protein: CASSLGQDNSP. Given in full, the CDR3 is CASSLGQDNSPLHF.

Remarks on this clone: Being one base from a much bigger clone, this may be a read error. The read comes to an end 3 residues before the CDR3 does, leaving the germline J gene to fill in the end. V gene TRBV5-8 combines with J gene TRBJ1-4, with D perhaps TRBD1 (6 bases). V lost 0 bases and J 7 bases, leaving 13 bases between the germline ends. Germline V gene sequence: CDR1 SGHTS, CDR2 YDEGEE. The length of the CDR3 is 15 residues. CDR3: CASSLAEGGTEKLFF. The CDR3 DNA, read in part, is TGTGCCAGCAGCTTGGCCGAGGGGGGGACTGAAAAA.

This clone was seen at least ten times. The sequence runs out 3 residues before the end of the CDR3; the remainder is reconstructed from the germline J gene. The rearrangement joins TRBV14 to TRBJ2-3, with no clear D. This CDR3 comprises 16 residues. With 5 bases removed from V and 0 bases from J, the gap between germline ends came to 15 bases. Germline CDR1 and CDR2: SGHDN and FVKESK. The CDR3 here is CASSSNYDLSTDTQYF. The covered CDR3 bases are TGTGCCAGCAGCAGTAACTATGACTTAAGCACAGATACG.

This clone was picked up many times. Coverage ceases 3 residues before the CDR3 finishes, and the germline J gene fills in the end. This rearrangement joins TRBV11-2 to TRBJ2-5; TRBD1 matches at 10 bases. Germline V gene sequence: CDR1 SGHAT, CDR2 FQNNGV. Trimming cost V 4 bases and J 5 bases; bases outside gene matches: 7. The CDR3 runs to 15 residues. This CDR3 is CASSSGTGVGETQYF. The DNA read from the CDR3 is TGTGCCAGCAGCTCCGGGACAGGGGTTGGGGAGACC.

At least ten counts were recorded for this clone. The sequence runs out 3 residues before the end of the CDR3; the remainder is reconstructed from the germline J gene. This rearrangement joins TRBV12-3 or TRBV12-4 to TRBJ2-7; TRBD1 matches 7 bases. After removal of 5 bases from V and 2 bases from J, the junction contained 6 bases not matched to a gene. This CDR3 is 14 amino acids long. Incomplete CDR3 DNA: TGTGCCAGCAGTCAAGACAGGGCAGCCTACGAG. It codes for CASSQDRAAYE. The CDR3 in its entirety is CASSQDRAAYEQYF.